This TCR beta chain was obtained from a study of blood T cell repertoires in COVID-19. Study summary: From the United States, Italy and Spain came samples of acute and convalescent COVID-19.

Participant reports of clinical history set cohort assignment. Generated by immunoSEQ multiplex PCR, the TCRdb table keeps only in-frame clones and is missing some. The data contain approximately 200,000 clones, less than 85% of them singletons. This CDR3 region has 17 residues. Germline V gene lookup returns CDR1 SGHKS and CDR2 YYEKEE (reference sequence). The V end was cut by 4 bases, the J end by 2 bases, with 18 bases between. The chain joins TRBV5-5 to TRBJ2-2; possible D gene TRBD1, 6 bases. Source material: PBMCs or T cells enriched from blood (not recorded which). The origin of this receptor is a man between 35 and 55 years old who had recovered from COVID-19. The DNA of the CDR3 is TGTGCCAGCAGCCCTAGTCCAGGGGCCGGAAACACCGGGGAGCTGTTTTTT. Translating gives CASSPSPGAGNTGELFF.